The 13 T cell receptor beta chains reported below all come from one sample, sequenced in a study of blood T cell repertoires in COVID-19. The assay was immunoSEQ multiplex PCR, and TCRdb's table has in-frame clones only and misses some. The table lists over 400,000 clones, 86% of them singletons. The material sequenced was peripheral blood. The origin of the receptors is a woman in her 30s with active or convalescent COVID-19.

The rearrangement joins TRBV29-1 to TRBJ2-7, with 9 positions matching TRBD2. This CDR3 spans 13 amino acids. Germline lookup yields CDR1 SQVTM and CDR2 ANQGSEA. The V and J ends lost 3 bases and 5 bases, in that order; junction bases with no gene match: 5. Written as DNA, the CDR3 is TGCAGCGTTGAGGAGAGCGGGGGGAACGAGCAGTACTTC. This translates into CSVEESGGNEQYF.

This clone has just a few counts. The J gene is TRBJ1-4, the V gene TRBV5-4; no clear D gene. The germline V and J ends were trimmed by 5 bases and 7 bases, with 18 bases remaining between them. The CDR3 runs 15 residues. Germline loops: CDR1 SGHNT, CDR2 YYREEE (reference sequence). The CDR3 here is CASRSEGVWSEKLFF. The CDR3 region has the DNA TGTGCCAGCAGAAGTGAGGGAGTCTGGAGTGAAAAACTGTTTTTT.

The gene calls are TRBV19 and TRBJ1-5; a possible D gene is TRBD1 (6 bases). From germline, CDR1 is LNHDA and CDR2 SQIVND (reference sequence). V gave up 4 bases and J gave up 6 bases, with 22 bases separating them. The length of the CDR3 is 17 residues. CDR3 in DNA: TGTGCCAGTAGTACCCCTTCGGACAGAGGGGGTAGTCAGCCCCAGCATTTT. This codes for CASSTPSDRGGSQPQHF.

The chain recombines TRBV30 with TRBJ2-7; 7 positions agree with TRBD1. Germline values: CDR1 GTSNPN, CDR2 SVGIG (reference sequence). J gave up 5 bases and V 5 bases, and 12 bases lay outside the gene matches. The CDR3 is 14 residues long. The CDR3 bases are TGTGCCTGGGGGAAACTGACAGGGTACCACGAGCAGTACTTC. It specifies CAWGKLTGYHEQYF.

The gene calls are TRBV30 and TRBJ1-1; 7 bases fit TRBD1. Germline V gene data show CDR1 as GTSNPN and CDR2 as SVGIG (reference sequence). Trimming at V came to 1 base and at J to 0 bases, leaving 11 bases not matched to a gene. This CDR3 contains 17 residues. CDR3 residues: CAWSGEGGTLMNTEAFF. The CDR3 nucleotides read TGTGCCTGGAGTGGGGAAGGGGGCACCCTCATGAACACTGAAGCTTTCTTT.

This rearrangement joins TRBV5-4 to TRBJ2-5; TRBD1 is a possible D gene (6 bases). V lost 10 bases to trimming and J lost 5 bases, with 15 bases between them. Germline assignment: CDR1 SGHNT and CDR2 YYREEE (reference sequence). The CDR3 consists of 12 residues. The CDR3 sequence: CAAHDRSETQYF. The CDR3 region has the DNA TGTGCCGCTCACGACAGGTCGGAGACCCAGTACTTC.

The chain combines TRBV10-2 with TRBJ2-7; D perhaps matches TRBD2 (6 bases). Trimming cost V 6 bases and J 3 bases, with 15 bases left between them. CDR3 size: 14 residues. Germline V gene lookup returns CDR1 WSHSY and CDR2 SAAADI. The chain's CDR3 is CASSQLVGGYEQYF. The DNA of the CDR3 is TGCGCCAGCAGCCAACTTGTGGGGGGCTACGAGCAGTACTTC.

The chain combines TRBV15 with TRBJ2-5, with a weak D call TRBD1 (5 bases). V dropped 0 bases and J dropped 5 bases, with 10 bases sitting between them. Germline V gene data show CDR1 as LNHNV and CDR2 as YYDKDF (reference sequence). The CDR3 contains 14 residues. As DNA, the CDR3 is TGTGCCACCAGCAGAGATAGGGGTTCGGAGACCCAGTACTTC. It translates to CATSRDRGSETQYF.

V is TRBV3-1 (or the pseudogene TRBV3-2) and J is TRBJ2-5; 7 bases fit TRBD2. The CDR3 contains 16 residues. Germline trimming cut 4 bases from V and 0 bases from J; bases unmatched to any gene: 8. The germline V gene has CDR1 LGHDT and CDR2 YNNKEL (reference sequence). The CDR3 here is CASSPPFGGDQETQYF. The CDR3 DNA follows: TGTGCCAGCAGCCCCCCTTTTGGGGGGGACCAAGAGACCCAGTACTTC.

This clone has a single count. The chain couples TRBV19 to TRBJ2-6; D possibly corresponds to TRBD2 (5 bases). The length of the CDR3 is 16 residues. Trimming left V 5 bases short and J 0 bases short, with 11 bases between. Per the germline V gene, CDR1 is LNHDA and CDR2 is SQIVND (reference sequence). Here the CDR3 DNA reads TGTGCCAGTAGTGACCGGGGAACCTCTGGGGCCAACGTCCTGACTTTC. It codes for CASSDRGTSGANVLTF.

This chain uses TRBV27 with TRBJ1-1, with a weak D call TRBD1 (5 bases). The CDR3 covers 15 residues. Looked up from germline, CDR1 is MNHEY and CDR2 is SMNVEV (reference sequence). V gave up 3 bases and J gave up 0 bases, with 11 bases separating them. CDR3 protein: CASSFAGPVNTEAFF. CDR3 nucleotide sequence: TGTGCCAGCAGTTTTGCAGGGCCCGTGAACACTGAAGCTTTCTTT.

CDR3 DNA sequence: TGCGCCAGCAGCCAGCCAGTTCGGGGGGGCCGGGACGAGCAGTACTTC. Amino acid sequence: CASSQPVRGGRDEQYF. The genes are TRBV4-1 and TRBJ2-7, with 8 bases lining up with TRBD2. The germline V gene encodes CDR1 MGHRA and CDR2 YSYEKL. CDR3 length: 16 residues. J was trimmed by 5 bases and V by 3 bases; bases with no gene match: 12.

The rearrangement uses TRBV5-1 and TRBJ2-3; 7 positions match TRBD2. J lost 2 bases, V lost 3 bases, and 6 bases had no gene match. CDR1 SGHRS and CDR2 YFSETQ come from the germline V gene. The CDR3 totals 15 residues. CDR3 amino acids: CASSSRTRITDTQYF. In nucleotides, the CDR3 is TGCGCCAGCAGCTCGCGGACTAGAATCACAGATACGCAGTATTTT.